The source of this T cell receptor beta chain is a study of synovial regulatory T cells in juvenile arthritis. The iaTreg subset was defined as HLA-DR+ Treg cells. Findings and caveats of the study: Across patients, iaTreg TCR repertoires were mostly private, partly shared with synovial Teff and blood CPL. TCR diversity was lower in inflammation-associated blood Treg cells than in other blood Treg cells. Synovial Tregs shared more CDR3 sequences with iaTregs than other blood Tregs.

CDR1 is LNHDA and CDR2 is SQIVND in the germline V gene (reference sequence). The CDR3 contains 13 residues. The entry carries no DNA sequence. Measured with immunoSEQ multiplex PCR; TCRdb has only the in-frame clones, and not every one. The sample table includes about 9,900 clones. This clone counts as medium-sized by frequency. Its antigen is undetermined. The rearrangement joins TRBV19 to TRBJ1-2; TCRdb names TRBD1, which stays unverified in the absence of DNA. The sequence came from a donor aged 2-35 years with juvenile idiopathic arthritis. Sequencing was done on a sample of Treg cells from blood. Subset indicated: HLA-DR+ inflammation-associated blood Treg cells. CDR3 sequence reads: CASMGHGNYGYTF.